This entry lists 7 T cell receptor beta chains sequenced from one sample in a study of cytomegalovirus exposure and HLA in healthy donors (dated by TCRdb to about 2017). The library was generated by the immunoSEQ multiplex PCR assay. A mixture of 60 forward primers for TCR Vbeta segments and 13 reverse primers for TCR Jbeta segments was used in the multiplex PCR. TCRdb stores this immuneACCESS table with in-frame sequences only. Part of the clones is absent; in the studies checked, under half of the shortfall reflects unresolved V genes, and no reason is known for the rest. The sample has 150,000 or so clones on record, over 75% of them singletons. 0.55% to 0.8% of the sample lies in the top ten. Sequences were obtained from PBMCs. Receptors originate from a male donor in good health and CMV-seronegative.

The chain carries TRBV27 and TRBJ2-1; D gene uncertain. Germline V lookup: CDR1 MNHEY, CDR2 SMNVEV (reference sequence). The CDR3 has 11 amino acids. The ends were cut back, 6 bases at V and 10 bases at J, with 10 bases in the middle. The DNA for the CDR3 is TGTGCCAGCAGCCAAAACTTGGAGCAGTTCTTC. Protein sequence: CASSQNLEQFF.

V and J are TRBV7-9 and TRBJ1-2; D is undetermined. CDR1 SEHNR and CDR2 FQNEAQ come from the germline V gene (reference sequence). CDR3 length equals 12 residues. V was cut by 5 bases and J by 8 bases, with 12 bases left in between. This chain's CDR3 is CASSDTLWGYTF. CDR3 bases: TGTGCCAGCAGCGACACGCTATGGGGCTACACCTTC. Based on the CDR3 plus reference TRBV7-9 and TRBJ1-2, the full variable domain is DTGVSQNPRHKITKRGQNVTFRCDPISEHNRLYWYRQTLGQGPEFLTYFQNEAQLEKSRLLSDRFSAERPKGSFSTLEIQRTEQGDSAMYLCASSDTLWGYTFGSGTRLTVV.

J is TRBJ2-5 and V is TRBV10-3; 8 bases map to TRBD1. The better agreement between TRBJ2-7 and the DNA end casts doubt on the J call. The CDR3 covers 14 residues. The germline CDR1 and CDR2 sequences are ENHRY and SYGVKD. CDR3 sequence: CATQTGDNLYEQYF. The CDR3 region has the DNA TGTGCCACACAGACAGGGGACAACCTCTACGAGCAGTACTTC.

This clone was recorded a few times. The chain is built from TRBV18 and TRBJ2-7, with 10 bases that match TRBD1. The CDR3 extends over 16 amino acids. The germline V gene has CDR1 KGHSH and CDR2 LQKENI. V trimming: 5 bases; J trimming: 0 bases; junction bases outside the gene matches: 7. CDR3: CASSASGTGDSYEQYF. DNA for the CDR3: TGTGCCAGCTCAGCCTCCGGGACAGGGGACTCCTACGAGCAGTACTTC.

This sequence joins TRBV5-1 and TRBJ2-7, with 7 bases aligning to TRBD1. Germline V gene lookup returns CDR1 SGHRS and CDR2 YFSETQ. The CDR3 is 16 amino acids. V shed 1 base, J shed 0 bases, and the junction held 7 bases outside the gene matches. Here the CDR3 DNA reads TGCGCCAGCAGCTTGCTGGGACAGAAAAGCTCCTACGAGCAGTACTTC. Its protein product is CASSLLGQKSSYEQYF. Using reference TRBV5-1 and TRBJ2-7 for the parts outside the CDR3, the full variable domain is KAGVTQTPRYLIKTRGQQVTLSCSPISGHRSVSWYQQTPGQGLQFLFEYFSETQRNKGNFPGRFSGRQFSNSRSEMNVSTLELGDSALYLCASSLLGQKSSYEQYFGPGTRLTVT.

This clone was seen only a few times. The CDR3 DNA reads TGTGCCAGTAGGGGTACTAGCGGGAGAACAGATACGCAGTATTTT. Its protein product is CASRGTSGRTDTQYF. The rearrangement joins TRBV19 to TRBJ2-3, with 11 bases that match TRBD2. Unmatched junction bases numbered 5, after V lost 6 bases and J lost 3 bases. CDR1 and CDR2 (germline): LNHDA, SQIVND (reference sequence). The CDR3 has 15 residues.

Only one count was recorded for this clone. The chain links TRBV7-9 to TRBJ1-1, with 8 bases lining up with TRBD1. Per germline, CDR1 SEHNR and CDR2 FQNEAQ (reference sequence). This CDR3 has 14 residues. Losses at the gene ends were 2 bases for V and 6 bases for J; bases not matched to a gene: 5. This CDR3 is CASSLRQGSAEAFF. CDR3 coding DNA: TGTGCCAGCAGCTTAAGACAGGGGAGTGCTGAAGCTTTCTTT.